Following are 10 T cell receptor beta chains from one sample sequenced in a study of blood T cells in healthy people across ages. PCR was performed a second time for roughly 7 to 12 cycles using a sample-barcoded 5' primer and a J-beta primer mix. TCRdb reprocessed the 5' RACE reads via MiXCR and lists one record per CDR3 protein. The sample lists about 680,000 distinct CDR3 sequences, around 45% occurring once. The sequenced material came from blood. These receptor sequences come from a woman aged 60-75 years in good health.

This chain uses TRBV9 with TRBJ2-7, with D unclear. The V end was cut by 1 base, the J end by 3 bases, with 8 bases between. This CDR3 contains 13 residues. CDR1 is SGDLS and CDR2 is YYNGEE in the germline V gene. CDR3 nucleotide sequence: TGTGCCAGCAGCGTATCGGAGTTCTACGAGCAGTACTTC. Its translation: CASSVSEFYEQYF.

The J gene is TRBJ1-2, the V gene TRBV27; no reliable D call. The CDR3 extends over 15 amino acids. V lost 5 bases to trimming and J lost 5 bases, with 18 bases between them. The germline V gene encodes CDR1 MNHEY and CDR2 SMNVEV (reference sequence). CDR3 DNA sequence: TGTGCCAGCAGTGCCCTGGCAGATTCAGTTTATGGCTACACCTTC. Translated, it gives CASSALADSVYGYTF.

This chain connects TRBV3-1 to TRBJ2-1; no firm D call. V lost 1 base and J 7 bases, leaving 11 bases between the germline ends. Germline values: CDR1 LGHDT, CDR2 YNNKEL (reference sequence). The CDR3 length is 14 residues. The CDR3 loop is CASSQGGPRNEQFF. The CDR3 DNA reads TGTGCCAGCAGCCAAGGAGGCCCCCGTAATGAGCAGTTCTTC.

CDR3 nucleotide sequence: TGTGCCAGCAGTTACTCGGGACTGGGAGATACGCAGTATTTT. This encodes CASSYSGLGDTQYF. J is TRBJ2-3 and V is TRBV6-2 or TRBV6-3; D perhaps matches TRBD2 (6 bases). From germline, CDR1 is MNHEY and CDR2 SVGEGT. CDR3 length: 14 amino acids. Trimming took 0 bases from V and 5 from J, leaving 9 bases between them.

There are a few counts of this clonotype. The genes are TRBV20-1 and TRBJ2-7, with D hard to call. The CDR3 has 15 residues. V was trimmed by 5 bases and J by 6 bases, leaving 23 bases between them. Germline V gives CDR1 DFQATT, CDR2 SNEGSKA (reference sequence). The CDR3 here is CSAGDILEGDAEQYF. The CDR3 DNA reads TGCAGTGCTGGCGACATTTTAGAAGGAGACGCCGAGCAGTACTTC.

The genes are TRBV5-1 and TRBJ2-5; 10 nucleotides align to TRBD2. The CDR3 contains 16 residues. Germline loops: CDR1 SGHRS, CDR2 YFSETQ. The V and J ends lost 2 bases and 0 bases, in that order; junction bases with no gene match: 4. Written as DNA, the CDR3 is TGCGCCAGCAGCTTACTAGCGGGACAGTACCAAGAGACCCAGTACTTC. The encoded protein is CASSLLAGQYQETQYF.

The chain has TRBV4-3 and TRBJ1-1, with a tentative D call TRBD1 (5 bases). V lost 0 bases and J 6 bases, leaving 17 bases between the germline ends. Germline assignment: CDR1 LGHNA and CDR2 YSLEER. CDR3 length: 16 residues. The CDR3 DNA is TGCGCCAGCAGCCAAGAGGTCCCCGGCAGGGACCCTGAAGCTTTCTTT. This encodes CASSQEVPGRDPEAFF.

This clonotype was seen only a few times. The chain recombines TRBV7-6 with TRBJ1-1; 7 bases are a match to TRBD1. The germline gives CDR1 SGHVS, CDR2 FNYEAQ. This CDR3 has 15 residues. V was pared by 4 bases and J by 4 bases, with 9 bases of the junction left unmatched. CDR3 amino acids: CASSSITGASTEAFF. Written as DNA, the CDR3 is TGTGCCAGCAGCTCAATTACAGGGGCAAGCACTGAAGCTTTCTTT. The full variable domain, completed using reference TRBV7-6 and TRBJ1-1, is GAGVSQSPRYKVTKRGQDVALRCDPISGHVSLYWYRQALGQGPEFLTYFNYEAQQDKSGLPNDRFSAERPEGSISTLTIQRTEQRDSAMYRCASSSITGASTEAFFGQGTRLTVV.

The chain uses TRBV30 and TRBJ2-7, with D hard to call. The CDR3 totals 12 residues. The germline V and J ends were trimmed by 0 bases and 4 bases, with 7 bases remaining between them. CDR1 is GTSNPN, CDR2 SVGIG, per germline (reference sequence). The CDR3 DNA follows: TGTGCCTGGAGTGTACTTGGTTACGAGCAGTACTTC. It yields the protein CAWSVLGYEQYF.

CDR3 in DNA: TGTGCCAGCAGTGAACGAGGACAGACGAACACTGAAGCTTTCTTT. Its protein is CASSERGQTNTEAFF. This sequence joins TRBV2 and TRBJ1-1; tentatively, D is TRBD1 (6 bases). Trimming removed 2 bases at V and 1 base at J, with 11 bases between. The CDR3 has 15 residues. The germline gives CDR1 SNHLY, CDR2 FYNNEI.